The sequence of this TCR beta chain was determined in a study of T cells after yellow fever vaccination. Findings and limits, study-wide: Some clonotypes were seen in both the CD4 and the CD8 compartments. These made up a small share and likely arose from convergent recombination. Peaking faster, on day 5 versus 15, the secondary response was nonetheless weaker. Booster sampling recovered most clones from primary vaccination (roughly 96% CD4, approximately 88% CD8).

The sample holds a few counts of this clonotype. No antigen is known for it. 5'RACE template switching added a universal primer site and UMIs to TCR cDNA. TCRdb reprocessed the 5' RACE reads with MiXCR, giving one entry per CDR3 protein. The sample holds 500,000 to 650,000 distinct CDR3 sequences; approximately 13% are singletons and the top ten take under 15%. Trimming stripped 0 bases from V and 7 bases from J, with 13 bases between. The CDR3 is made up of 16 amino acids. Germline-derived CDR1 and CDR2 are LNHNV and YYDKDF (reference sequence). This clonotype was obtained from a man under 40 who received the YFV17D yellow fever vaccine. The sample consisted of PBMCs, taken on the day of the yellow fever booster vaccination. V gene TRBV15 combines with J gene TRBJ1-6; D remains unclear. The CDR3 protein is CATSRDKNMGNSPLHF. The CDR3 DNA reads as TGTGCCACCAGCAGAGACAAGAACATGGGAAATTCACCCCTCCACTTT.